This record concerns one TCR beta chain sequence. Time point: cycle 4 day 1 (C4D1), after 5 to 7 weeks of nivolumab. Exposure to brentuximab vedotin varied, and each patient had relapsed following autologous stem cell transplantation. The data stem from a study of PD-1 blockade in classical Hodgkin lymphoma. Germline CDR1 reads MDHEN; CDR2 reads SYDVKM. The ends were cut back, 5 bases at V and 4 bases at J, with 9 bases in the middle. The length of the CDR3 is 13 residues. Some clones are missing from TCRdb's copy, which holds only in-frame ones; the method was immunoSEQ multiplex PCR. The top ten clones hold roughly a third of a sample with tens of thousands of clones, about 77% of them seen once.

The rearrangement links TRBV28 to TRBJ2-1, with no clear D. This clonotype originated in a human donor with classical Hodgkin lymphoma. Here the sequenced sample was peripheral blood mononuclear cells (PBMCs), taken before the fourth cycle of nivolumab. In DNA form, the CDR3 reads TGTGCCAGCAGTCTACGGATTTACAATGAGCAGTTCTTC. Translation: CASSLRIYNEQFF.